These T cell receptor beta chains were read from a single sample in a study of blood T cell repertoires in COVID-19. Profiling relied on immunoSEQ multiplex PCR, and the TCRdb table lists in-frame clones only, not all of them. The profile shows hundreds of thousands of clones, 88% of them singletons. The sample was PBMCs or T cells enriched from blood (not recorded which). The receptors here all came from a woman in her sixties in a cohort exposed to, infected with or recovered from COVID-19 (not recorded which). Both conserved end residues are part of each CDR3. The D gene is left open where the match is weak. Expanded clones are given a class, and other clones once, few, many or no size at all.

j_gene: TRBJ1-2; d_gene: -; v_gene: TRBV30; abundance: -; CDR3aa: CAWSVLPGHRDGYTF; CDR3nt: TGTGCCTGGAGTGTACTTCCTGGACACCGCGATGGCTACACCTTC
j_gene: TRBJ2-7; d_gene: TRBD1; v_gene: TRBV18; abundance: once; CDR3aa: CASSPQTGGSSYEQYF; CDR3nt: TGTGCCAGCTCACCCCAGACAGGGGGGAGCTCCTACGAGCAGTACTTC
j_gene: TRBJ1-2; d_gene: -; v_gene: TRBV30; abundance: -; CDR3aa: CAWSARANYGYTF; CDR3nt: TGTGCCTGGAGTGCCAGGGCTAACTATGGCTACACCTTC
j_gene: TRBJ1-3; d_gene: TRBD1; v_gene: TRBV9; abundance: -; CDR3aa: CASSVSGTGKSGNTIYF; CDR3nt: TGTGCCAGCAGCGTCTCCGGGACAGGGAAATCTGGAAACACCATATATTTT
j_gene: TRBJ2-3; d_gene: TRBD2; v_gene: TRBV2; abundance: -; CDR3aa: CASRATGLAGMATDTQYF; CDR3nt: TGTGCCAGCAGGGCGACAGGACTAGCGGGAATGGCCACAGATACGCAGTATTTT
j_gene: TRBJ2-1; d_gene: TRBD2; v_gene: TRBV7-9; abundance: -; CDR3aa: CASSLTSGSNEQFF; CDR3nt: TGTGCCAGCAGCCTGACTAGCGGGAGTAATGAGCAGTTCTTC
j_gene: TRBJ2-5; d_gene: -; v_gene: TRBV3-1/TRBV3-2; abundance: -; CDR3aa: CASSQGAGETQYF; CDR3nt: TGTGCCAGCAGCCAGGGGGCCGGGGAGACCCAGTACTTC
j_gene: TRBJ1-2; d_gene: TRBD1; v_gene: TRBV5-1; abundance: -; CDR3aa: CASSWGTGNNYGYTF; CDR3nt: TGCGCCAGCAGCTGGGGGACAGGGAATAACTATGGCTACACCTTC
j_gene: TRBJ2-3; d_gene: TRBD1; v_gene: TRBV5-4; abundance: -; CDR3aa: CASTPRDRVTDTQYF; CDR3nt: TGTGCCAGCACCCCCCGGGACAGGGTAACAGATACGCAGTATTTT
j_gene: TRBJ1-2; d_gene: TRBD1; v_gene: TRBV28; abundance: -; CDR3aa: CASSWFGTAAYGYTF; CDR3nt: TGTGCCAGCAGTTGGTTTGGGACAGCAGCCTATGGCTACACCTTC
j_gene: TRBJ2-3; d_gene: TRBD2; v_gene: TRBV11-2; abundance: -; CDR3aa: CASSLRGGEAGGHSGTQYF; CDR3nt: TGTGCCAGCAGCTTAAGAGGCGGGGAAGCGGGAGGGCATTCGGGTACGCAGTATTTT
j_gene: TRBJ2-7; d_gene: -; v_gene: TRBV11-2; abundance: once; CDR3aa: CASSSGLIRALEQYF; CDR3nt: TGTGCCAGCAGCTCGGGACTTATCCGGGCGTTAGAGCAGTACTTC
j_gene: TRBJ2-7; d_gene: -; v_gene: TRBV5-5; abundance: -; CDR3aa: CASSFIRGSYEQYF; CDR3nt: TGTGCCAGCAGCTTTATAAGGGGCTCCTACGAGCAGTACTTC
j_gene: TRBJ1-3; d_gene: -; v_gene: TRBV28; abundance: -; CDR3aa: CASSSPGAPSGNTIYF; CDR3nt: TGTGCCAGCAGTTCTCCAGGGGCCCCCTCTGGAAACACCATATATTTT
j_gene: TRBJ2-5; d_gene: TRBD2; v_gene: TRBV11-2; abundance: few; CDR3aa: CASSLVYSGSGQETQYF; CDR3nt: TGTGCCAGCAGCTTAGTCTATAGCGGGAGCGGCCAGGAGACCCAGTACTTC
j_gene: TRBJ2-7; d_gene: -; v_gene: TRBV7-9; abundance: -; CDR3aa: CASSLGLAREQYF; CDR3nt: TGTGCCAGCAGCTTAGGTCTAGCCCGCGAGCAGTACTTC
j_gene: TRBJ2-2; d_gene: -; v_gene: TRBV28; abundance: -; CDR3aa: CASSSGFANTGELFF; CDR3nt: TGTGCCAGCAGTTCCGGGTTCGCGAACACCGGGGAGCTGTTTTTT
j_gene: TRBJ2-2; d_gene: -; v_gene: TRBV6-1; abundance: once; CDR3aa: CASSEGGYTGELFF; CDR3nt: TGTGCCAGCAGTGAAGGAGGGTACACCGGGGAGCTGTTTTTT
j_gene: TRBJ2-7; d_gene: -; v_gene: TRBV18; abundance: few; CDR3aa: CASSPPLGAGSSYEQYF; CDR3nt: TGTGCCAGCTCACCACCGTTGGGGGCAGGTTCCTCCTACGAGCAGTACTTC
j_gene: TRBJ2-7; d_gene: -; v_gene: TRBV28; abundance: -; CDR3aa: CASSFIGGEGYEQYF; CDR3nt: TGTGCCAGCAGTTTCATAGGGGGTGAGGGCTACGAGCAGTACTTC
j_gene: TRBJ2-7; d_gene: TRBD2; v_gene: TRBV30; abundance: -; CDR3aa: CAWRIGTSGAYEQYF; CDR3nt: TGTGCCTGGAGAATTGGGACTAGCGGGGCCTACGAGCAGTACTTC
j_gene: TRBJ2-5; d_gene: -; v_gene: TRBV4-3; abundance: few; CDR3aa: CASSQDLAGLETQYF; CDR3nt: TGCGCCAGCAGCCAAGATCTGGCAGGGCTGGAGACCCAGTACTTC
j_gene: TRBJ1-5; d_gene: -; v_gene: TRBV2; abundance: -; CDR3aa: CASRKPGQSNQPQHF; CDR3nt: TGTGCCAGCAGGAAACCGGGACAATCGAATCAGCCCCAGCATTTT
j_gene: TRBJ2-1; d_gene: TRBD2; v_gene: TRBV7-6; abundance: -; CDR3aa: CASSPGTSGPYNEQFF; CDR3nt: TGTGCCAGCAGCCCAGGGACTAGCGGGCCCTACAATGAGCAGTTCTTC
j_gene: TRBJ1-2; d_gene: TRBD1; v_gene: TRBV24-1; abundance: -; CDR3aa: CATSDYNDRGGYTF; CDR3nt: TGTGCCACCAGTGATTACAATGACAGGGGAGGCTACACCTTC
j_gene: TRBJ1-2; d_gene: TRBD1; v_gene: TRBV30; abundance: once; CDR3aa: CAWGTGVNYGYTF; CDR3nt: TGTGCCTGGGGGACAGGCGTTAACTATGGCTACACCTTC
j_gene: TRBJ2-7; d_gene: TRBD2; v_gene: TRBV7-2; abundance: -; CDR3aa: CASRRTSGSLGEQYF; CDR3nt: TGTGCCAGCAGGCGTACTAGCGGGAGTTTGGGCGAGCAGTACTTC
j_gene: TRBJ1-5; d_gene: -; v_gene: TRBV3-1/TRBV3-2; abundance: -; CDR3aa: CASSHLRPGSNQPQHF; CDR3nt: TGTGCCAGCAGCCATCTTCGGCCAGGGAGCAATCAGCCCCAGCATTTT
j_gene: TRBJ2-7; d_gene: -; v_gene: TRBV28; abundance: -; CDR3aa: CASSVTGNSYEQYF; CDR3nt: TGTGCCAGCAGTGTGACAGGTAACTCCTACGAGCAGTACTTC
j_gene: TRBJ1-1; d_gene: TRBD1; v_gene: TRBV27; abundance: -; CDR3aa: CASSPQGAHTEAFF; CDR3nt: TGTGCCAGCAGCCCTCAGGGGGCGCACACTGAAGCTTTCTTT
j_gene: TRBJ1-2; d_gene: -; v_gene: TRBV7-8; abundance: -; CDR3aa: CASSFSGVSAGRNGGYTF; CDR3nt: TGTGCCAGCAGCTTCAGCGGGGTCTCGGCGGGGCGGAATGGAGGCTACACCTTC
j_gene: TRBJ2-2; d_gene: -; v_gene: TRBV24-1; abundance: -; CDR3aa: CATQAGTNTGELFF; CDR3nt: TGTGCCACCCAGGCGGGGACGAACACCGGGGAGCTGTTTTTT
j_gene: TRBJ2-7; d_gene: TRBD2; v_gene: TRBV6-5; abundance: -; CDR3aa: CASTERGAYEQYF; CDR3nt: TGTGCCAGCACCGAGCGGGGGGCCTACGAGCAGTACTTC
j_gene: TRBJ2-3; d_gene: TRBD1; v_gene: TRBV28; abundance: -; CDR3aa: CASSRTGTGRTDTQYF; CDR3nt: TGTGCCAGCAGTCGGACAGGGACGGGGAGGACAGATACGCAGTATTTT
j_gene: TRBJ2-7; d_gene: TRBD2; v_gene: TRBV18; abundance: -; CDR3aa: CASSPPELAGAVEQYF; CDR3nt: TGTGCCAGCTCACCACCTGAACTAGCGGGAGCGGTCGAGCAGTACTTC
j_gene: TRBJ1-1; d_gene: -; v_gene: TRBV27; abundance: -; CDR3aa: CASSYAARRGIWEAFF; CDR3nt: TGTGCCAGCAGTTACGCTGCCCGTAGGGGGATTTGGGAAGCTTTCTTT
j_gene: TRBJ2-5; d_gene: -; v_gene: TRBV5-1; abundance: -; CDR3aa: CASSFQGPSETQYF; CDR3nt: TGCGCCAGCAGCTTTCAGGGCCCCTCGGAGACCCAGTACTTC
j_gene: TRBJ2-1; d_gene: TRBD2; v_gene: TRBV29-1; abundance: few; CDR3aa: CSVRVERGDNEQFF; CDR3nt: TGCAGCGTTAGAGTTGAGCGGGGGGACAATGAGCAGTTCTTC
j_gene: TRBJ2-7; d_gene: -; v_gene: TRBV28; abundance: -; CDR3aa: CASRGTGYEQYF; CDR3nt: TGTGCCAGCAGAGGTACAGGCTACGAGCAGTACTTC
j_gene: TRBJ2-3; d_gene: -; v_gene: TRBV5-6; abundance: -; CDR3aa: CASSQRLYTDTQYF; CDR3nt: TGTGCCAGCAGCCAGCGGCTCTACACAGATACGCAGTATTTT
j_gene: TRBJ1-3; d_gene: TRBD1; v_gene: TRBV4-1; abundance: -; CDR3aa: CASSQDRGGVGNTIYF; CDR3nt: TGCGCCAGCAGCCAAGATAGAGGGGGCGTTGGAAACACCATATATTTT
j_gene: TRBJ2-7; d_gene: TRBD2; v_gene: TRBV28; abundance: -; CDR3aa: CASSAGLEVREQYF; CDR3nt: TGTGCCAGCAGTGCGGGACTAGAGGTTCGAGAGCAGTACTTC
j_gene: TRBJ2-7; d_gene: TRBD2; v_gene: TRBV11-2; abundance: -; CDR3aa: CASSLDYKREGSYEQYF; CDR3nt: TGTGCCAGCAGCTTAGATTATAAGCGGGAGGGTTCCTACGAGCAGTACTTC
j_gene: TRBJ1-1; d_gene: -; v_gene: TRBV5-1; abundance: -; CDR3aa: CASSLQGVNTEAFF; CDR3nt: TGCGCCAGCAGCTTGCAGGGTGTCAACACTGAAGCTTTCTTT
j_gene: TRBJ2-3; d_gene: TRBD2; v_gene: TRBV19; abundance: -; CDR3aa: CASSRLAGDGNTQYF; CDR3nt: TGTGCCAGTAGCCGACTAGCGGGTGATGGAAATACGCAGTATTTT
j_gene: TRBJ2-1; d_gene: -; v_gene: TRBV12-5; abundance: -; CDR3aa: CASGDGHIFNEQFF; CDR3nt: TGTGCTAGTGGCGATGGACATATTTTCAATGAGCAGTTCTTC
j_gene: TRBJ2-7; d_gene: TRBD2; v_gene: TRBV5-6; abundance: -; CDR3aa: CASSFGLAGGFDEQYF; CDR3nt: TGTGCCAGCAGCTTCGGACTAGCGGGAGGGTTCGACGAGCAGTACTTC
j_gene: TRBJ1-2; d_gene: TRBD1; v_gene: TRBV19; abundance: -; CDR3aa: CASSIRDRSYGYTF; CDR3nt: TGTGCCAGTAGTATAAGGGACAGATCCTATGGCTACACCTTC
j_gene: TRBJ2-4; d_gene: TRBD1; v_gene: TRBV6-1; abundance: -; CDR3aa: CASSEFGWTGENIQYF; CDR3nt: TGTGCCAGCAGTGAATTCGGATGGACAGGGGAGAACATTCAGTACTTC